This entry lists 14 T cell receptor beta chains sequenced from one sample in a study of shared T cell receptors in the human thymus. Profiled with immunoSEQ multiplex PCR; TCRdb holds only in-frame clones, not every one. The sample shows 650,000 to 950,000 clones, roughly 85% of them seen only once. These data were also filed under a second study, of human thymus T cells.

Sequences were obtained from thymocytes. The receptor source for this set is a girl less than two years old with a congenital heart defect.

V gene TRBV6-6 combines with J gene TRBJ1-1; the D gene is possibly TRBD1 (5 bases). Per germline, CDR1 MNHNY and CDR2 SVGAGI (reference sequence). This CDR3 spans 16 amino acids. V was cut by 5 bases and J by 2 bases, with 18 bases left in between. The CDR3 spells CASSGSGHAKNTEAFF. For the CDR3, the DNA is TGTGCCAGCAGTGGGTCAGGGCACGCCAAAAACACTGAAGCTTTCTTT.

Only one count was recorded for this clone. The chain has TRBV10-1 and TRBJ1-2; tentatively, D is TRBD1 (5 bases). Trimming left V 6 bases short and J 4 bases short, with 12 bases between. The length of the CDR3 is 13 residues. Germline V lookup: CDR1 WNHNN, CDR2 SYGVQD (reference sequence). The CDR3 nucleotides read TGCGCCAGCAGCTCGGGACTAAGCTATGGCTACACCTTC. As protein: CASSSGLSYGYTF.

This sequence joins TRBV15 and TRBJ1-2; no clear D. The CDR3 sequence is 13 residues long. CDR1 is LNHNV and CDR2 is YYDKDF in the germline V gene (reference sequence). V lost 1 base to trimming and J lost 8 bases, with 11 bases between them. CDR3 amino acids: CATSRVLERGYTF. For the CDR3, the DNA is TGTGCCACCAGCAGAGTCTTGGAGAGGGGCTACACCTTC.

The chain joins TRBV4-2 to TRBJ1-2; D unclear. Germline V CDR1 and CDR2: LGHNA, YNFKEQ. The CDR3 is 15 residues long. V was clipped by 7 bases and J by 4 bases, with 19 bases between them. The chain's CDR3 is CASNKHSGNGYGYTF. CDR3 nucleotides: TGTGCCAGCAATAAACACAGCGGCAATGGCTATGGCTACACCTTC.

The count of this clone is one. At one of its ends the junction is not consistent with the germline gene, which may arise from a read error. J is TRBJ2-3 and V is TRBV2; 8 bases line up with TRBD1. CDR1 is SNHLY and CDR2 is FYNNEI in the germline V gene. This CDR3 is 19 amino acids long. CDR3 DNA sequence: TGTGCCAGCAGAGAGGACAGGGAGATGTGGTTTCGGGGGACAGATGCGCAGTATTTT. Translated: CASREDREMWFRGTDAQYF.

The CDR3 DNA reads as TGTGCCAGCAGCCCCACGTCTGCGGGGCCGGAGACGGATGAGCAGTACTTC. Protein sequence: CASSPTSAGPETDEQYF. The V call is TRBV5-6, the J call TRBJ2-7, with D tentatively TRBD2 (6 bases). Trimming stripped 4 bases from V and 7 bases from J, with 27 bases between. CDR3 length: 17 residues. Germline V lookup: CDR1 SGHDT, CDR2 YYEEEE. The variable domain in full, completed from reference TRBV5-6 and TRBJ2-7, reads DAGVTQSPTHLIKTRGQQVTLRCSPKSGHDTVSWYQQALGQGPQFIFQYYEEEERQRGNFPDRFSGHQFPNYSSELNVNALLLGDSALYLCASSPTSAGPETDEQYFGPGTRLTVT.

V and J are TRBV7-2 and TRBJ2-1; 10 positions match TRBD2. The CDR3 extends over 16 amino acids. Germline assignment: CDR1 SGHTA and CDR2 FQGNSA. The V segment lost 5 bases and the J segment 6 bases; nucleotides outside the gene matches: 10. The CDR3 DNA follows: TGTGCCAGCAGCGCTACTCTAGCGGGGGTTCCCAATGAGCAGTTCTTC. Translated: CASSATLAGVPNEQFF.

The V and J genes are TRBV27 and TRBJ2-1, with D possibly matching TRBD2 (6 bases). Germline values: CDR1 MNHEY, CDR2 SMNVEV (reference sequence). The V end lost 0 bases, the J end lost 8 bases, and 14 bases lay between the germline ends. There are 15 residues in the CDR3. The CDR3 loop reads CASSLSPGRIDEQFF. In DNA form, the CDR3 reads TGTGCCAGCAGTTTATCGCCGGGGAGGATCGATGAGCAGTTCTTC.

V usage is TRBV7-9 and J usage is TRBJ1-5; D is uncertain. V lost 1 base to trimming and J lost 4 bases, with 14 bases between them. There are 16 residues in the CDR3. The germline V gene encodes CDR1 SEHNR and CDR2 FQNEAQ (reference sequence). This CDR3 reads CASSLGIPRPNQPQHF. The CDR3 DNA reads as TGTGCCAGCAGCTTAGGAATCCCCAGGCCTAATCAGCCCCAGCATTTT. Full variable domain (outside the CDR3, taken from reference TRBV7-9 and TRBJ1-5): DTGVSQNPRHKITKRGQNVTFRCDPISEHNRLYWYRQTLGQGPEFLTYFQNEAQLEKSRLLSDRFSAERPKGSFSTLEIQRTEQGDSAMYLCASSLGIPRPNQPQHFGDGTRLSIL.

CDR3 sequence: CASSQDDRAGTSGNTIYF. CDR3 nucleotide sequence: TGCGCCAGCAGCCAAGATGACCGGGCAGGGACATCTGGAAACACCATATATTTT. The J gene is TRBJ1-3, the V gene TRBV4-1, with a tentative D call TRBD1 (6 bases). Germline CDR1 MGHRA, CDR2 YSYEKL. With 0 bases removed from V and 1 base from J, the gap between germline ends came to 16 bases. The CDR3 runs 18 residues.

The chain has TRBV5-1 and TRBJ1-3; maybe TRBD1 (5 bases). Germline lookup yields CDR1 SGHRS and CDR2 YFSETQ. CDR3 length: 16 residues. Trimming left V 0 bases short and J 1 base short, with 11 bases between. CDR3 in DNA: TGCGCCAGCAGCTTGGCCGGTGGGGGGTCTGGAAACACCATATATTTT. This encodes CASSLAGGGSGNTIYF.

The J gene is TRBJ2-7, the V gene TRBV11-2; tentative D call: TRBD2 (5 bases). This CDR3 is 14 amino acids long. Per germline, CDR1 SGHAT and CDR2 FQNNGV. Between the trimmed V and J ends, which lost 3 bases and 6 bases, there was a span of 15 bases. CDR3 sequence (DNA): TGTGCCAGCAGCTTGGATACACTAGTCTCCGAGCAGTACTTC. It yields the protein CASSLDTLVSEQYF.

V and J are TRBV5-4 and TRBJ1-1, with D possibly TRBD1 on 6 matching bases. Trimming removed 0 bases at V and 5 bases at J, with 14 bases between. This CDR3 contains 15 residues. The germline V gene has CDR1 SGHNT and CDR2 YYREEE (reference sequence). CDR3 protein: CASSLGGRMWTEAFF. CDR3 bases: TGTGCCAGCAGCTTGGGGGGGCGAATGTGGACTGAAGCTTTCTTT.

Here the CDR3 DNA reads TGTGCCAGCAGCTGCTACCCCGGGACAGGGTATCAGCCCCAGCATTTT. This translates into CASSCYPGTGYQPQHF. The chain links TRBV7-8 to TRBJ1-5, with 9 bases fitting TRBD1. This CDR3 comprises 16 residues. V dropped 4 bases and J dropped 5; count of bases not matched to a gene: 9. Germline V lookup: CDR1 SGHVS, CDR2 FQNEAQ.